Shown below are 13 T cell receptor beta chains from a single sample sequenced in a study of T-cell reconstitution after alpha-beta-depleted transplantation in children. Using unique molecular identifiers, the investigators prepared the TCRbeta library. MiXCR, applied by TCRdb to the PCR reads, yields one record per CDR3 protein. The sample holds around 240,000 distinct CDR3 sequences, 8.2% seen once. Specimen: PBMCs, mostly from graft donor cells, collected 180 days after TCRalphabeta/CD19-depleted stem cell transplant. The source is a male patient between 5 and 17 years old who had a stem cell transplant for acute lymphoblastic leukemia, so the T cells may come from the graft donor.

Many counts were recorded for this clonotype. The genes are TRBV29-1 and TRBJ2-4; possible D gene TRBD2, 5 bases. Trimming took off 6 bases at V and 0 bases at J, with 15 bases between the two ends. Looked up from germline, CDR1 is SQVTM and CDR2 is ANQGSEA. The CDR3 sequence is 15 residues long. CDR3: CSVARLGVAKNIQYF. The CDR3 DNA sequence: TGCAGCGTCGCGAGGCTGGGAGTAGCCAAAAACATTCAGTACTTC. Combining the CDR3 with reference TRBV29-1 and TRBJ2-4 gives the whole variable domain SAVISQKPSRDICQRGTSLTIQCQVDSQVTMMFWYRQQPGQSLTLIATANQGSEATYESGFVIDKFPISRPNLTFSTLTVSNMSPEDSSIYLCSVARLGVAKNIQYFGAGTRLSVL.

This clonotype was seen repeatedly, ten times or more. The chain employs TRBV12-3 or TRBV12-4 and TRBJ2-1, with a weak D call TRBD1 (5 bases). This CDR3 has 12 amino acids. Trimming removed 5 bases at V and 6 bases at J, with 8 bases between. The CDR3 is CASSPQGNEQFF. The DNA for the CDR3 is TGTGCCAGCAGTCCCCAGGGCAATGAGCAGTTCTTC.

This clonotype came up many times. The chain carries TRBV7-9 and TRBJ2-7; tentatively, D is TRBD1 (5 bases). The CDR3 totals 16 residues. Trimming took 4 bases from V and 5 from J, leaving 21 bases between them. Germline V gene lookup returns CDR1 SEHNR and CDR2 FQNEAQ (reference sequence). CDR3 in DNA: TGTGCCAGCAGCTCCCCCCCCTGGGGCGTCACCCACGAGCAGTACTTC. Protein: CASSSPPWGVTHEQYF.

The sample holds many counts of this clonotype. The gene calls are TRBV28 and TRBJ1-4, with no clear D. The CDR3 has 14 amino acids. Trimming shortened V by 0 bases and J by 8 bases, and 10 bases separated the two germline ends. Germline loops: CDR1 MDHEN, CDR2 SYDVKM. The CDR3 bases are TGTGCCAGCAGTTTATGGGCAGGTGGCGAAAAACTGTTTTTT. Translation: CASSLWAGGEKLFF. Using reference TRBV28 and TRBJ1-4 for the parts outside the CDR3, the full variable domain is DVKVTQSSRYLVKRTGEKVFLECVQDMDHENMFWYRQDPGLGLRLIYFSYDVKMKEKGDIPEGYSVSREKKERFSLILESASTNQTSMYLCASSLWAGGEKLFFGSGTQLSVL.

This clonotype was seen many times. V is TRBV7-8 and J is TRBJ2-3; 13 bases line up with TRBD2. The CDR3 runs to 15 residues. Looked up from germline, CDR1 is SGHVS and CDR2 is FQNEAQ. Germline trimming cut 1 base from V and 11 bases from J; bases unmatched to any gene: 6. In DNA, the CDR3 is TGTGCCAGCAGCTTAGAACTAGCGGGAGGGCGTATGCAGTATTTT. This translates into CASSLELAGGRMQYF.

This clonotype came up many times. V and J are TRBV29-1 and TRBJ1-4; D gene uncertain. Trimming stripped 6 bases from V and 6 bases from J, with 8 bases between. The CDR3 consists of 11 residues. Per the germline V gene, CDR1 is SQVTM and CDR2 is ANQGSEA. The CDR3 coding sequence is TGCAGCGTACGGGATTATGAAAAACTGTTTTTT. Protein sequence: CSVRDYEKLFF.

The CDR3 reads CASSQVPIEAAFSYEQYF. DNA for the CDR3: TGTGCCAGCAGCCAAGTCCCCATTGAGGCGGCATTCTCCTACGAGCAGTACTTC. The chain recombines TRBV3-1 with TRBJ2-7, with D unresolved. Between the trimmed V and J ends, which lost 1 base and 0 bases, there was a span of 19 bases. The CDR3 has 18 residues. Germline V gene data show CDR1 as LGHDT and CDR2 as YNNKEL (reference sequence).

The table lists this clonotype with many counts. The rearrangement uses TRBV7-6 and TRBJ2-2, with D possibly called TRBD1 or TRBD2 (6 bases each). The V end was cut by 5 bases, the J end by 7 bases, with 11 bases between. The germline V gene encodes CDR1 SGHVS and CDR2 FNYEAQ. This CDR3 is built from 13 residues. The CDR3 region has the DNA TGTGCCAGCAGCGTGGGGGGCCGCGGGGAGCTGTTTTTT. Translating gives CASSVGGRGELFF.

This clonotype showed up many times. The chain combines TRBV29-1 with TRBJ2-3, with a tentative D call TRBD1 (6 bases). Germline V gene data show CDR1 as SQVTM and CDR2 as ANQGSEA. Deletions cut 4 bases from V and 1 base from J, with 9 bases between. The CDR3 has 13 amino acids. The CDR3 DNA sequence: TGCAGCGTTGGCAGGGGAGGCACAGATACGCAGTATTTT. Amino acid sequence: CSVGRGGTDTQYF.

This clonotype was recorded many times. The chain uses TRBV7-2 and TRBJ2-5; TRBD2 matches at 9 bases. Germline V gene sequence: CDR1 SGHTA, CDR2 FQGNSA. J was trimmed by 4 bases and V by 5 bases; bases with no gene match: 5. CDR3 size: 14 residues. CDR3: CASSMRTSVETQYF. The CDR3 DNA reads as TGTGCCAGCAGCATGAGGACTAGCGTAGAGACCCAGTACTTC.

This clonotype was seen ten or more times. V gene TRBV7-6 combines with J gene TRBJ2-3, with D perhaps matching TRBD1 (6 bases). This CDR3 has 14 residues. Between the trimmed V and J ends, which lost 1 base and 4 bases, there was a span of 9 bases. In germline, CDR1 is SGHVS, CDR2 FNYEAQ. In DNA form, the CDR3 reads TGTGCCAGCAGCTTAGTACAGGGCTCAGATACGCAGTATTTT. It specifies CASSLVQGSDTQYF.

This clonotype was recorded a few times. The CDR3 here is CASSILGTRSPLHF. The CDR3 DNA is TGTGCCAGTAGTATATTGGGGACGCGGTCACCCCTCCACTTT. The V gene is TRBV19, the J gene TRBJ1-6; D might be TRBD1 (5 bases). This CDR3 is built from 14 residues. Per the germline V gene, CDR1 is LNHDA and CDR2 is SQIVND (reference sequence). V was trimmed by 2 bases and J by 10 bases, leaving 12 bases between them.

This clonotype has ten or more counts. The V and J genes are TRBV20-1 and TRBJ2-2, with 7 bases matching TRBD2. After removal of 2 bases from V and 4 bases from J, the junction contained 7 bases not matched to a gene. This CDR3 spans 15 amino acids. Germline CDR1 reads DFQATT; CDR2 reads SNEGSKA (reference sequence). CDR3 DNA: TGCAGTGCTAGATGGGGCGGGAGAGGCACCGGGGAGCTGTTTTTT. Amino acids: CSARWGGRGTGELFF.